The 30 T cell receptor beta chains presented below share a single source sample, sequenced in a study of blood T cell repertoires in COVID-19. Sequencing was performed with immunoSEQ multiplex PCR; in TCRdb, only in-frame clones are kept and a portion is missing. The sample has about 93,000 clones, about nine tenths seen once. The specimen sequenced was peripheral blood. Receptor source: a human donor with active COVID-19. The donor label of this sample is uncertain.

The table lists this clone with a count of one. The chain carries TRBV12-5 and TRBJ2-3; 13 positions agree with TRBD2. After removal of 7 bases from V and 3 bases from J, the junction contained 4 bases not matched to a gene. Germline V gene lookup returns CDR1 LGHNT and CDR2 FRNRAP. The CDR3 spans 15 residues. CDR3 region: CASAPLAGGTDTQYF. CDR3 DNA sequence: TGTGCTAGTGCCCCACTAGCGGGGGGGACAGATACGCAGTATTTT.

This clone occurred a few times. Here the CDR3 reads CASSFRRTGGDEQYF. CDR3 DNA: TGTGCCAGCAGCTTCCGGAGGACAGGGGGCGACGAGCAGTACTTC. The chain recombines TRBV7-9 with TRBJ2-7, with 11 bases that match TRBD1. Germline V gene sequence: CDR1 SEHNR, CDR2 FQNEAQ (reference sequence). CDR3 size: 15 residues. V was pared by 3 bases and J by 5 bases, with 6 bases of the junction left unmatched.

The chain uses TRBV6-5 and TRBJ1-4; 9 bases are shared with TRBD1. Losses at the gene ends were 4 bases for V and 6 bases for J; bases not matched to a gene: 9. Looked up from germline, CDR1 is MNHEY and CDR2 is SVGAGI. The CDR3 runs 16 residues. In DNA, the CDR3 is TGTGCCAGCAGTTCCGAAGTCGGGACAGGGTATGAAAAACTGTTTTTT. Translated: CASSSEVGTGYEKLFF.

The J gene is TRBJ2-2, the V gene TRBV2; 7 bases are a match to TRBD1. CDR1 and CDR2 from the germline V gene are SNHLY and FYNNEI. The CDR3 loop spans 12 amino acids. J lost 5 bases, V lost 6 bases, and 0 bases had no gene match. The CDR3: CASRDRTGELFF. CDR3 nucleotide sequence: TGTGCCAGCAGGGACAGGACCGGGGAGCTGTTTTTT.

The rearrangement uses TRBV11-2 and TRBJ1-3; D perhaps matches TRBD1 (6 bases). Germline CDR1 and CDR2: SGHAT and FQNNGV. There are 19 residues in the CDR3. The V end lost 5 bases, the J end lost 0 bases, and 23 bases lay between the germline ends. The CDR3 sequence is CASSPRPGVSDGSGNTIYF. The DNA for the CDR3 is TGTGCCAGCAGCCCGCGACCAGGGGTGTCAGATGGCTCTGGAAACACCATATATTTT.

The chain recombines TRBV11-2 with TRBJ2-3; TRBD2 matches 12 bases. In germline, CDR1 is SGHAT, CDR2 FQNNGV. The V and J ends lost 1 base and 5 bases, in that order; junction bases with no gene match: 4. CDR3 size: 16 residues. The CDR3 DNA is TGTGCCAGCAGCTTAGCTCTAGCGGGGGGGAGAGATACGCAGTATTTT. This codes for CASSLALAGGRDTQYF.

This chain joins TRBV6-5 and TRBJ2-3; unclear D gene. V gave up 5 bases and J gave up 0 bases, with 9 bases separating them. Germline CDR1 is MNHEY and CDR2 is SVGAGI. The CDR3 runs 14 residues. The CDR3 region has the DNA TGTGCCAGCAGTCCCCTAGTTAGCACAGATACGCAGTATTTT. This codes for CASSPLVSTDTQYF.

The CDR3 spells CASSQEAAGQGQEKLFF. CDR3 DNA: TGCGCCAGCAGCCAAGAGGCTGCGGGACAGGGTCAAGAAAAACTGTTTTTT. This chain connects TRBV4-3 to TRBJ1-4; the match to TRBD1 covers 9 bases. Looked up from germline, CDR1 is LGHNA and CDR2 is YSLEER. CDR3 length equals 17 residues. Trimming cost V 0 bases and J 8 bases; bases outside gene matches: 10.

This sequence joins TRBV10-3 and TRBJ1-1; the match to TRBD1 covers 7 bases. Germline assignment: CDR1 ENHRY and CDR2 SYGVKD. Germline trimming cut 0 bases from V and 0 bases from J; bases unmatched to any gene: 4. The CDR3 spans 16 residues. The CDR3 spells CAISESFGTVNTEAFF. CDR3 bases: TGTGCCATCAGTGAGTCCTTTGGGACAGTGAACACTGAAGCTTTCTTT.

This clone was seen a single time. V is TRBV19 and J is TRBJ1-5; TRBD1 is a possible D gene (6 bases). CDR3 length: 13 residues. V gave up 5 bases and J gave up 4 bases, with 9 bases separating them. Germline lookup yields CDR1 LNHDA and CDR2 SQIVND (reference sequence). CDR3 in DNA: TGTGCCAGTAGTCCCCAGGGGAATCAGCCCCAGCATTTT. Protein: CASSPQGNQPQHF.

The CDR3 DNA reads as TGTGCCAGCAGTTTATTAGGGGCTGGCTACACCTTC. Protein product: CASSLLGAGYTF. V usage is TRBV28 and J usage is TRBJ1-2; a possible D gene is TRBD1 (5 bases). The CDR3 sequence is 12 residues long. Per the germline V gene, CDR1 is MDHEN and CDR2 is SYDVKM. The V end lost 1 base, the J end lost 7 bases, and 7 bases lay between the germline ends.

The chain has TRBV7-6 and TRBJ2-2; a possible D gene is TRBD2 (6 bases). V lost 5 bases and J lost 3, with 19 bases in between. Germline-derived CDR1 and CDR2 are SGHVS and FNYEAQ. This CDR3 comprises 17 residues. The CDR3: CASSPYVGGMDTGELFF. CDR3 nucleotide sequence: TGTGCCAGCAGCCCTTACGTCGGGGGTATGGACACCGGGGAGCTGTTTTTT.

This clone came up a few times. The rearrangement joins TRBV3-1 (or the pseudogene TRBV3-2) to TRBJ2-1; weak D call: TRBD2 (6 bases). The CDR3 is made up of 17 amino acids. CDR1 and CDR2 (germline): LGHDT, YNNKEL (reference sequence). Trimming pared 4 bases from V and 8 bases from J, leaving 24 bases between. CDR3 in DNA: TGTGCCAGCAGCCTCGGATTCTTAGGCGGGACCAGCGATGAGCAGTTCTTC. Protein sequence: CASSLGFLGGTSDEQFF.

The chain has TRBV7-2 and TRBJ1-3; 8 bases fit TRBD1. V lost 5 bases and J lost 0; bases outside the gene matches: 3. The CDR3 totals 15 residues. Germline lookup yields CDR1 SGHTA and CDR2 FQGNSA. CDR3 DNA sequence: TGTGCCAGCAGCCCCGGGACAGGCTCTGGAAACACCATATATTTT. It is translated as CASSPGTGSGNTIYF.

The chain joins TRBV3-1 (or the pseudogene TRBV3-2) to TRBJ2-1, with D possibly TRBD1 on 6 matching bases. The CDR3 is made up of 16 amino acids. The V gene lost 5 bases and the J gene lost 2 bases, with 16 bases spanning the gap. Germline V gene sequence: CDR1 LGHDT, CDR2 YNNKEL (reference sequence). CDR3 residues: CASSKLGAATYNEQFF. Written as DNA, the CDR3 is TGTGCCAGCAGCAAGCTGGGGGCAGCTACCTACAATGAGCAGTTCTTC.

This clone was counted once. V is TRBV7-2 and J is TRBJ2-7; 7 nucleotides match TRBD2. This CDR3 contains 17 residues. Germline trimming cut 1 base from V and 2 bases from J; bases unmatched to any gene: 11. Per the germline V gene, CDR1 is SGHTA and CDR2 is FQGNSA. The CDR3 sequence is CASSLGVLANQAYEQYF. Here the CDR3 DNA reads TGTGCCAGCAGCTTAGGAGTACTAGCGAATCAAGCCTACGAGCAGTACTTC.

This chain links TRBV9 with TRBJ2-2, with 10 positions matching TRBD1. The CDR3 is 14 amino acids. CDR1 is SGDLS and CDR2 is YYNGEE in the germline V gene. Trimming at V came to 3 bases and at J to 8 bases, leaving 4 bases not matched to a gene. The CDR3 sequence is CASSGDRGSGELFF. CDR3 bases: TGTGCCAGCAGCGGGGACAGGGGTTCTGGGGAGCTGTTTTTT.

The V and J genes are TRBV9 and TRBJ1-1; the match to TRBD1 covers 8 bases. The germline V gene has CDR1 SGDLS and CDR2 YYNGEE. Germline trimming cut 0 bases from V and 5 bases from J; bases unmatched to any gene: 3. The CDR3 consists of 14 residues. CDR3 in amino acids: CASSVGTGYTEAFF. CDR3 nucleotide sequence: TGTGCCAGCAGCGTAGGGACAGGGTATACTGAAGCTTTCTTT.

V and J are TRBV5-4 and TRBJ1-2, with D perhaps matching TRBD1 (6 bases). Germline CDR1 and CDR2: SGHNT and YYREEE (reference sequence). This CDR3 has 15 amino acids. V gave up 0 bases and J gave up 3 bases, with 12 bases separating them. The CDR3 loop reads CASSLEVGGDYGYTF. The DNA of the CDR3 is TGTGCCAGCAGCTTGGAAGTAGGGGGAGACTATGGCTACACCTTC.

This chain links TRBV5-1 with TRBJ1-5; 9 bases fit TRBD1. Germline CDR1 is SGHRS and CDR2 is YFSETQ. The CDR3 has 14 residues. Trimming removed 2 bases from V and 4 bases from J; junction bases left unmatched: 1. Here the CDR3 DNA reads TGCGCCAGCAGCTTACAGGGGGCAAATCAGCCCCAGCATTTT. It specifies CASSLQGANQPQHF.

The gene calls are TRBV11-1 and TRBJ2-3, with D possibly TRBD1 on 5 matching bases. Germline V gene lookup returns CDR1 SGHAT and CDR2 FQDESV (reference sequence). Trimming cost V 6 bases and J 2 bases, with 18 bases left between them. CDR3 length: 16 amino acids. The CDR3 region has the DNA TGTGCCAGCAGGGGGCAGCCGAGTGCCCTCACAGATACGCAGTATTTT. This encodes CASRGQPSALTDTQYF.

The chain employs TRBV19 and TRBJ1-5, with 7 bases aligning to TRBD1. Germline V gives CDR1 LNHDA, CDR2 SQIVND (reference sequence). Trimming removed 5 bases from V and 6 bases from J; junction bases left unmatched: 7. CDR3 size: 14 residues. This chain's CDR3 is CASSPGTASQPQHF. The CDR3 nucleotides read TGTGCCAGTAGTCCTGGGACAGCGAGTCAGCCCCAGCATTTT.

V and J are TRBV5-4 and TRBJ2-7; 10 bases are shared with TRBD2. From germline, CDR1 is SGHNT and CDR2 YYREEE (reference sequence). The CDR3 is 16 amino acids. Unmatched junction bases numbered 8, after V lost 0 bases and J lost 5 bases. This chain's CDR3 is CASSLERGGSSNEQYF. The CDR3 bases are TGTGCCAGCAGCTTGGAGCGGGGGGGGTCTTCCAACGAGCAGTACTTC.

This clone was picked up one time. The genes are TRBV11-2 and TRBJ2-3; TRBD2 matches at 8 bases. Germline V gives CDR1 SGHAT, CDR2 FQNNGV. The CDR3 has 14 residues. V was clipped by 6 bases and J by 4 bases; unmatched bases: 6. This chain's CDR3 is CASSIGGGSDTQYF. The DNA for the CDR3 is TGTGCCAGCAGTATCGGCGGGGGGTCAGATACGCAGTATTTT.

The chain joins TRBV5-1 to TRBJ1-1, with a tentative D call TRBD1 (5 bases). This CDR3 region has 16 residues. V lost 0 bases to trimming and J lost 4 bases, with 16 bases between them. Germline V gene data show CDR1 as SGHRS and CDR2 as YFSETQ. CDR3 nucleotide sequence: TGCGCCAGCAGCTTGGAGTTTCGCAGGGAGGGCACTGAAGCTTTCTTT. Protein product: CASSLEFRREGTEAFF.

V is TRBV6-2 or TRBV6-3 and J is TRBJ2-5; no clear D gene. In germline, CDR1 is MNHEY, CDR2 SVGEGT. The CDR3 runs 14 residues. Trimming cost V 2 bases and J 5 bases, with 12 bases left between them. CDR3 DNA: TGTGCCAGCAGTTACGACGGGTTCCGGGAGACCCAGTACTTC. Its translation: CASSYDGFRETQYF.

The chain joins TRBV28 to TRBJ2-5; 8 positions match TRBD1. The germline CDR1 and CDR2 sequences are MDHEN and SYDVKM. This CDR3 is built from 16 residues. V trimming: 6 bases; J trimming: 4 bases; junction bases outside the gene matches: 13. In DNA, the CDR3 is TGTGCCAGCAGCTATGGAGCCCAGGGGGCGTTAGAGACCCAGTACTTC. It yields the protein CASSYGAQGALETQYF. The full variable domain, its missing parts supplied by reference TRBV28 and TRBJ2-5, is DVKVTQSSRYLVKRTGEKVFLECVQDMDHENMFWYRQDPGLGLRLIYFSYDVKMKEKGDIPEGYSVSREKKERFSLILESASTNQTSMYLCASSYGAQGALETQYFGPGTRLLVL.

V is TRBV7-2 and J is TRBJ2-2; D gene unclear. Trimming removed 2 bases from V and 8 bases from J, with 9 bases in between. This CDR3 contains 13 residues. Germline loops: CDR1 SGHTA, CDR2 FQGNSA. Here the CDR3 reads CASSLISSGELFF. The CDR3 DNA is TGTGCCAGCAGCTTAATTTCTTCTGGGGAGCTGTTTTTT.

The rearrangement uses TRBV5-1 and TRBJ2-3; TRBD2 aligns across 12 bases. This CDR3 spans 18 amino acids. Germline values: CDR1 SGHRS, CDR2 YFSETQ. The V gene end was trimmed by 4 bases and the J gene end by 8 bases; junction bases not matched to a gene: 17. The CDR3 nucleotides are TGCGCCAGCAGCCCGACGGGCTCTAGCGGGGGGGCCTGGGGTACGCAGTATTTT. Its protein product is CASSPTGSSGGAWGTQYF.

The V call is TRBV9, the J call TRBJ1-3; D is uncertain. The length of the CDR3 is 13 residues. Per germline, CDR1 SGDLS and CDR2 YYNGEE. The V and J ends lost 3 bases and 3 bases respectively, with 7 bases between them. The DNA of the CDR3 is TGTGCCAGCAGCGCCCTCTTTGGAAACACCATATATTTT. This sequence encodes CASSALFGNTIYF.